This passage covers 9 T cell receptor beta chains from one sample sequenced in a study of identical twins. Using its own MiXCR run on the 5' RACE reads, TCRdb lists one record per CDR3 protein. The sample yields roughly 250,000 distinct CDR3 sequences, around 15% seen once. Sample: memory (CD45RO+) T cells sorted from blood. These receptors originate from a woman under 30 in good health.

The genes are TRBV4-1 and TRBJ2-7; D is perhaps TRBD2 (5 bases). V was trimmed by 0 bases and J by 7 bases, leaving 13 bases between them. This CDR3 is built from 14 residues. CDR1 is MGHRA, CDR2 YSYEKL, per germline. The CDR3 nucleotides are TGCGCCAGCAGCCAAGACATTCGGGGAAGTGAGCAGTACTTC. Its protein product is CASSQDIRGSEQYF.

This clonotype was detected only a few times. V is TRBV5-1 and J is TRBJ1-6, with D uncertain. CDR1 SGHRS and CDR2 YFSETQ come from the germline V gene. Trimming took 3 bases from V and 7 from J, leaving 14 bases between them. The CDR3 covers 15 residues. CDR3 protein: CASSSGRQTNSPLHF. CDR3 sequence (DNA): TGCGCCAGCAGCTCCGGACGGCAGACAAATTCACCCCTCCACTTT.

This clonotype turned up a few times. This rearrangement joins TRBV20-1 to TRBJ1-1; D ambiguous. The CDR3 runs to 14 residues. Trimming cost V 7 bases and J 7 bases, with 22 bases left between them. The germline gives CDR1 DFQATT, CDR2 SNEGSKA (reference sequence). The CDR3 DNA reads as TGCAGTGGATCGGGGTATGGCAGAGCGCTTGAAGCTTTCTTT. It specifies CSGSGYGRALEAFF.

There are a few counts of this clonotype. The CDR3 here is CAIGNRVGNQPQHF. The CDR3 bases are TGTGCCATCGGGAACAGGGTGGGCAATCAGCCCCAGCATTTT. The V and J genes are TRBV10-3 and TRBJ1-5; D is possibly TRBD1 (6 bases). Germline loops: CDR1 ENHRY, CDR2 SYGVKD. The CDR3 is 14 amino acids. Between the trimmed V and J ends, which lost 8 bases and 2 bases, there was a span of 13 bases.

This chain joins TRBV15 and TRBJ2-7; 8 bases agree with TRBD1. The CDR3 runs to 15 residues. Germline CDR1 reads LNHNV; CDR2 reads YYDKDF (reference sequence). V was pared by 5 bases and J by 3 bases, with 9 bases of the junction left unmatched. CDR3 in DNA: TGTGCCACCAGCTCTCGAGACAGGGGAAACTACGAGCAGTACTTC. Translated, it gives CATSSRDRGNYEQYF. Supplemented by reference TRBV15 and TRBJ2-7, the full variable domain reads DAMVIQNPRYQVTQFGKPVTLSCSQTLNHNVMYWYQQKSSQAPKLLFHYYDKDFNNEADTPDNFQSRRPNTSFCFLDIRSPGLGDTAMYLCATSSRDRGNYEQYFGPGTRLTVT.

This clonotype was detected ten times or more. The chain uses TRBV18 and TRBJ2-7; no definite D call. Germline values: CDR1 KGHSH, CDR2 LQKENI. There are 13 residues in the CDR3. Trimming pared 2 bases from V and 1 base from J, leaving 6 bases between. CDR3 sequence: CASSPYESYEQYF. As DNA, the CDR3 is TGTGCCAGCTCACCATACGAATCCTACGAGCAGTACTTC.

This clonotype was counted many times. The chain uses TRBV12-3 or TRBV12-4 and TRBJ2-1; 8 bases are a match to TRBD2. The CDR3 consists of 17 residues. V lost 6 bases, J lost 10 bases, and 20 bases stayed unmatched. The CDR3 DNA sequence: TGTGCCAGCAGGTCGGGACTAGGCCTCCCCCACGGTAACGAGCAGTTCTTC. As protein: CASRSGLGLPHGNEQFF.

V and J are TRBV5-6 and TRBJ2-5; D is ambiguous. V was shortened by 1 base and J by 7 bases, with 11 bases between the two germline ends. This CDR3 is built from 13 residues. In germline, CDR1 is SGHDT, CDR2 YYEEEE. The CDR3 sequence is CASSLIASGTQYF. The CDR3 coding sequence is TGTGCCAGCAGCTTGATTGCCTCAGGGACCCAGTACTTC. Variable domain in full (rest from reference TRBV5-6 and TRBJ2-5): DAGVTQSPTHLIKTRGQQVTLRCSPKSGHDTVSWYQQALGQGPQFIFQYYEEEERQRGNFPDRFSGHQFPNYSSELNVNALLLGDSALYLCASSLIASGTQYFGPGTRLLVL.

The V call is TRBV30, the J call TRBJ2-2; D not certain. Trimming shortened V by 0 bases and J by 4 bases, and 12 bases separated the two germline ends. The CDR3 runs 15 residues. From germline, CDR1 is GTSNPN and CDR2 SVGIG (reference sequence). Here the CDR3 DNA reads TGTGCCTGGAGTGTACAGCCCCATCCCACCGGGGAGCTGTTTTTT. As protein: CAWSVQPHPTGELFF.